This section outlines one T cell receptor (beta chain) sequence together with its context. Its antigen remains unidentified. No base qualities exist here, and no much larger clone lies one base off it. The collaborating institutions used their own protocols to collect whole blood in K2EDTA tubes. For TCRbeta analysis, collaborators shipped samples as frozen whole blood, isolated PBMCs, or DNA extracted from either of those sample types. The immunoSEQ Assay, a bias-controlled multiplex PCR, was used to amplify TCRbeta CDR3 regions from genomic DNA. Per the authors' processing: The number of nucleated cells in each sample was estimated from the amplification of reference gene primers within the assay. To quantify the absolute abundance of each unique TCRbeta CDR3 rearrangement, sequence reads were collapsed and filtered. For each sample, productive Simpson clonality was calculated by taking the square root of Simpson's diversity index across productive rearrangements. This is the immuneACCESS table as TCRdb keeps it, with only in-frame sequences that have V and J called. A part of the clones is gone; compared with another copy, unresolved V genes explain less than half, and the rest is unexplained. Clone size and V and J calls were adopted from that table, with D and trimming inferred from the DNA. Across this sample there are 350,000 to 550,000 clones, with around 89% seen only once. The top ten clonotypes cover 4% to 4.5% of the sample.

These data are taken from a study of blood T cell repertoires in COVID-19 (dated by TCRdb to 2019 to 2021). About the investigation overall: Samples covering the acute and convalescent phases of COVID-19 were provided by collaborators in the United States, Italy and Spain. Deeply sampled blood TCRbeta repertoires from subjects exposed to, actively infected with, or recovered from COVID-19 were included in the dataset. The material from the prospective study consisted of cDNA or gDNA derived from T cells, B-cell-depleted T cells, or PBMCs. Where available, HLA class I and class II types were taken from metadata supplied by the sample provider and were not determined by assay-based typing. The repertoires were released in a freely available public database intended as a resource for research on the immune response to SARS-CoV-2. The samples were drawn from the first 160 participants of the ongoing ImmuneRACE study and from 1,200 or so subjects provided by 6 global collaborators. Sample metadata almost always included a de-identified subject ID, COVID-19 status, age in years and sex.

CDR1 MNHEY and CDR2 SVGEGT were looked up in the germline V gene. The CDR3 numbers 13 residues from cysteine through phenylalanine. The CDR3 DNA has 39 bases and is translated from base 1. The trim is 2 bases for V and 7 bases for J, with a gap of 11 bases between the germline ends. Study-level results and caveats: The quantity of clinical and demographic metadata differed by source and by participant and was supplied without curation.

Rearrangement joined TRBV6-2 or TRBV6-3 to TRBJ1-2, and possibly TRBD1, on 6 matching bases. The TCR originated in a woman in her 30s with acute or convalescent COVID-19. Sequencing was done on a sample of peripheral blood. The bases are TGTGCCAGCAGTTACATTCAGGGGTTTGGCTACACCTTC. This codes for CASSYIQGFGYTF.